The 11 T cell receptor beta chains below come from one sample, sequenced in a study of T cell repertoires in cytomegalovirus infection. TCRdb processed the reads anew with MiXCR; each CDR3 protein has one entry. The sample shows around 440,000 distinct CDR3 sequences, around 11% of them seen only once. Material: PBMCs. The receptors were sampled from a human donor in good health (CMV status not recorded). Some clones in this sample may be carry-over from other donors' samples.

This clonotype is deemed medium-sized. This rearrangement joins TRBV12-3 or TRBV12-4 to TRBJ2-1; no firm D call. The CDR3 is 15 amino acids. Trimming shortened V by 3 bases and J by 3 bases, and 12 bases separated the two germline ends. CDR3 loop: CASSLWRSSYNEQFF. The CDR3 region has the DNA TGTGCCAGCAGTTTGTGGCGGTCGAGCTACAATGAGCAGTTCTTC.

This clonotype was seen a handful of times. The gene calls are TRBV29-1 and TRBJ2-7; no clear D gene. Deletions cut 5 bases from V and 7 bases from J, with 9 bases between. Germline CDR1 is SQVTM and CDR2 is ANQGSEA. CDR3 length equals 10 residues. CDR3 residues: CSVSHGEQYF. CDR3 nucleotides: TGCAGCGTTTCACATGGGGAGCAGTACTTC.

About this clonotype itself: One end of the junction fails to match germline, which may point to a read error. The chain employs TRBV20-1 and TRBJ2-5; D uncertain. Germline V gene lookup returns CDR1 DFQATT and CDR2 SNEGSKA (reference sequence). The CDR3 has 14 residues. The CDR3 bases are TGCAGAGCTATGAAGTACAGTCCTGCTGTGGCCCAGTACTTC. This codes for CRAMKYSPAVAQYF.

This clonotype was picked up a small number of times. The chain carries TRBV4-2 and TRBJ2-2; no reliable D call. Germline V gives CDR1 LGHNA, CDR2 YNFKEQ. This CDR3 spans 16 amino acids. Trimming pared 4 bases from V and 3 bases from J, leaving 15 bases between. The CDR3 sequence: CASSPLKGEYTGELFF. CDR3 DNA sequence: TGTGCCAGCAGCCCGCTAAAGGGCGAGTACACCGGGGAGCTGTTTTTT.

There are a few counts of this clonotype. The chain has TRBV5-1 and TRBJ2-1; 8 bases are a match to TRBD1. V gave up 2 bases and J gave up 6 bases; unmatched junction bases: 10. CDR3 length equals 16 residues. Germline loops: CDR1 SGHRS, CDR2 YFSETQ. CDR3 residues: CASSLIGQGPSNEQFF. In DNA form, the CDR3 reads TGCGCCAGCAGCTTAATAGGACAGGGCCCATCCAATGAGCAGTTCTTC. Together with reference TRBV5-1 and TRBJ2-1, the CDR3 gives the full variable domain: KAGVTQTPRYLIKTRGQQVTLSCSPISGHRSVSWYQQTPGQGLQFLFEYFSETQRNKGNFPGRFSGRQFSNSRSEMNVSTLELGDSALYLCASSLIGQGPSNEQFFGPGTRLTVL.

Ten or more counts support this clonotype. The rearrangement links TRBV5-1 to TRBJ1-5, with D perhaps TRBD1 (5 bases). Germline V gene data show CDR1 as SGHRS and CDR2 as YFSETQ. Trimming stripped 2 bases from V and 4 bases from J, with 10 bases between. CDR3 length: 14 residues. In nucleotides, the CDR3 is TGCGCCAGCAGCTTTGACAGTCCTAATCAGCCCCAGCATTTT. It is translated as CASSFDSPNQPQHF. Combining the CDR3 with reference TRBV5-1 and TRBJ1-5 gives the whole variable domain KAGVTQTPRYLIKTRGQQVTLSCSPISGHRSVSWYQQTPGQGLQFLFEYFSETQRNKGNFPGRFSGRQFSNSRSEMNVSTLELGDSALYLCASSFDSPNQPQHFGDGTRLSIL.

At least ten counts were recorded for this clonotype. The rearrangement uses TRBV15 and TRBJ1-2; D not certain. With 5 bases removed from V and 4 bases from J, the gap between germline ends came to 29 bases. CDR3 length: 19 amino acids. The germline gives CDR1 LNHNV, CDR2 YYDKDF (reference sequence). The CDR3 nucleotides are TGTGCCACCAGCGGTCAAAGCGGGGTCAGCCCGGCCTCACTCTATGGCTACACCTTC. Translated: CATSGQSGVSPASLYGYTF.

The sample holds a few counts of this clonotype. The chain combines TRBV20-1 with TRBJ1-2, with 7 positions matching TRBD1. Germline lookup yields CDR1 DFQATT and CDR2 SNEGSKA (reference sequence). This CDR3 spans 17 amino acids. With V trimmed by 0 bases and J by 0 bases, 10 bases remained unmatched. As DNA, the CDR3 is TGCAGTGCTAGAGATCCTACAGGGGAGGATACTAACTATGGCTACACCTTC. Its translation is CSARDPTGEDTNYGYTF.

The V call is TRBV20-1, the J call TRBJ1-4, with TRBD1 as a possible D gene (6 bases). The CDR3 is 16 amino acids. The V end lost 5 bases, the J end lost 4 bases, and 20 bases lay between the germline ends. Germline-derived CDR1 and CDR2 are DFQATT and SNEGSKA (reference sequence). The DNA of the CDR3 is TGCAGTGCTCCCCCGGCAGGACAGACCCTTAATGAAAAACTGTTTTTT. It translates to CSAPPAGQTLNEKLFF.

This clonotype was seen ten or more times. The rearrangement uses TRBV4-1 and TRBJ2-4; 14 bases map to TRBD2. The CDR3 length is 19 residues. V shed 5 bases and J 8 bases; nucleotides not matched to a gene: 17. CDR1 and CDR2 from the germline V gene are MGHRA and YSYEKL. Here the CDR3 reads CASSTAQGTSGSRLDIQYF. In DNA, the CDR3 is TGCGCCAGCAGCACAGCCCAAGGGACTAGCGGGAGTAGGTTGGACATTCAGTACTTC.

In its sample, this clonotype was seen many times. V and J are TRBV9 and TRBJ2-7, with TRBD2 identical over 15 bases. This CDR3 region has 15 residues. Per the germline V gene, CDR1 is SGDLS and CDR2 is YYNGEE. V shed 3 bases and J 7 bases; nucleotides not matched to a gene: 5. CDR3 in amino acids: CASSAGGLAGGEQYF. The CDR3 bases are TGTGCCAGCAGCGCGGGGGGACTAGCGGGGGGAGAGCAGTACTTC. The variable domain in full, with the rest retrieved from reference TRBV9 and TRBJ2-7, is DSGVTQTPKHLITATGQRVTLRCSPRSGDLSVYWYQQSLDQGLQFLIQYYNGEERAKGNILERFSAQQFPDLHSELNLSSLELGDSALYFCASSAGGLAGGEQYFGPGTRLTVT.